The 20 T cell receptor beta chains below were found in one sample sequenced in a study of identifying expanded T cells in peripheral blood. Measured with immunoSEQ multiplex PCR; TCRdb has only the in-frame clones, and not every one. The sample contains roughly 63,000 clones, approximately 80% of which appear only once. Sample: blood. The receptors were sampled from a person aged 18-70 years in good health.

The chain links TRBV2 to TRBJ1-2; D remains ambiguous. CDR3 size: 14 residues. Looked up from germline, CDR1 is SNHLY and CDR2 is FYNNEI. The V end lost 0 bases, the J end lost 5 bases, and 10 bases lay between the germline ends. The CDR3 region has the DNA TGTGCCAGCAGTGAAGCTCGGGGATGGTATGGCTACACCTTC. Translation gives CASSEARGWYGYTF.

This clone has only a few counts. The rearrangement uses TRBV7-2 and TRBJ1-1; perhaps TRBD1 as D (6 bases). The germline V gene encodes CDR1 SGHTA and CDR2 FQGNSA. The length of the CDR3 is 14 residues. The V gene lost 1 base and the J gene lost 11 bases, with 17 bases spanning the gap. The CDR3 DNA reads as TGTGCCAGCAGCTTAGGTGGTGGGAGGACAGCGGCTTTCTTT. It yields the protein CASSLGGGRTAAFF.

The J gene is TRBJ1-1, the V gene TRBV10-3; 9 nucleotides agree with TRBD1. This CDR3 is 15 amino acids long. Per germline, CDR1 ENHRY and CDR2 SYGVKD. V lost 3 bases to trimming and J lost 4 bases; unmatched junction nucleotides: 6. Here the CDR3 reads CAISDTGGRSTEAFF. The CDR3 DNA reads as TGTGCCATCAGTGACACAGGGGGCCGAAGCACTGAAGCTTTCTTT.

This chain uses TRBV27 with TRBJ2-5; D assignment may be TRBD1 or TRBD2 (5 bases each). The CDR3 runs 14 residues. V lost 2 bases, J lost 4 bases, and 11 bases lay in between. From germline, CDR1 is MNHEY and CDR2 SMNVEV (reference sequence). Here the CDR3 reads CASSLSLGVETQYF. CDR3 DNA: TGTGCCAGCAGTTTAAGTCTGGGGGTAGAGACCCAGTACTTC.

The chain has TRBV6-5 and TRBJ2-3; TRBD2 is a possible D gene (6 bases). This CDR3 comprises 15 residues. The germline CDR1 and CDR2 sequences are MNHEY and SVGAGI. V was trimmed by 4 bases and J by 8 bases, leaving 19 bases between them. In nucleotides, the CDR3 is TGTGCCAGCAGTTTACTCGGAGGGGCTCGGGGTACGCAGTATTTT. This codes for CASSLLGGARGTQYF.

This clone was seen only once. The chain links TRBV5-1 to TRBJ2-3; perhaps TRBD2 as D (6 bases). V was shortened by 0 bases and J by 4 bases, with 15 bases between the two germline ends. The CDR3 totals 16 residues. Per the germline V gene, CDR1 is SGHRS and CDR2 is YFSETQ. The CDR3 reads CASSLARWGESDTQYF. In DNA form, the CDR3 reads TGCGCCAGCAGCTTGGCTAGGTGGGGGGAGTCAGATACGCAGTATTTT.

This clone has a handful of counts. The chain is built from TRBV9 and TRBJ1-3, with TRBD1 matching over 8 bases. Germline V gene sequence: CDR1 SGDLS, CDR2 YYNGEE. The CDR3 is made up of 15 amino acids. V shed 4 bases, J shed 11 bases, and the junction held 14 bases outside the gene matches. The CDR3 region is CASSLGTGVLNPIYF. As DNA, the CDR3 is TGTGCCAGCAGCTTAGGGACAGGAGTACTTAACCCCATATATTTT.

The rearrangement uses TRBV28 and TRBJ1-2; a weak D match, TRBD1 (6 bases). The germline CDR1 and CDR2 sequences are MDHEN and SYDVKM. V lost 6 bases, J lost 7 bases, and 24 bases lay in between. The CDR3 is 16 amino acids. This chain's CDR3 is CASRGGTRAFTIGYTF. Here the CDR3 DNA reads TGTGCCAGCAGGGGGGGGACAAGAGCCTTCACCATTGGCTACACCTTC.

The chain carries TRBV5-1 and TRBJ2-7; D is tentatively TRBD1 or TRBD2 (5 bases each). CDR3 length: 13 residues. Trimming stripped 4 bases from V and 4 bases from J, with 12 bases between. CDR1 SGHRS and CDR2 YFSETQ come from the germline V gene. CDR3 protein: CASSRGDAYEQYV. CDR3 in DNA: TGCGCCAGCAGCCGAGGGGATGCATACGAGCAGTACGTC.

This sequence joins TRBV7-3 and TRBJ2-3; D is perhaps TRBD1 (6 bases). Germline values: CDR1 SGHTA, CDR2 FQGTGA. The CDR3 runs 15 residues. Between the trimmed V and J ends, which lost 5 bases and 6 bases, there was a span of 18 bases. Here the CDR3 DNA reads TGTGCCAGCAGCACCGCCCCTACAGGGCGTGATACGCAGTATTTT. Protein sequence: CASSTAPTGRDTQYF.

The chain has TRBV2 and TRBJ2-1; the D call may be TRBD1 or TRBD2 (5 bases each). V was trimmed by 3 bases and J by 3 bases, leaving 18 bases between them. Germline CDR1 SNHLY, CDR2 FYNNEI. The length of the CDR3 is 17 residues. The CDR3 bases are TGTGCCAGCAGTGAGGCGACTGGGACCGCCGGCTACAATGAGCAGTTCTTC. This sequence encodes CASSEATGTAGYNEQFF.

The CDR3 coding sequence is TGTGCCAGCAGAAAAACCGACAGGGGAGGCGAGCAGTACTTC. Protein product: CASRKTDRGGEQYF. This chain joins TRBV27 and TRBJ2-7, with 8 positions matching TRBD1. Germline V gene data show CDR1 as MNHEY and CDR2 as SMNVEV (reference sequence). Trimming took 6 bases from V and 6 from J; bases not matched to a gene: 10. The CDR3 is 14 amino acids.

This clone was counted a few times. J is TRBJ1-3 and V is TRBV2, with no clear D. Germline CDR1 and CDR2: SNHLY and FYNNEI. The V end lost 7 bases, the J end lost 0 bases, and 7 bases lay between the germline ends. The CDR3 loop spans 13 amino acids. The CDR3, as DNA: TGTGCCAGCAAAACCAGCTCTGGAAACACCATATATTTT. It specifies CASKTSSGNTIYF.

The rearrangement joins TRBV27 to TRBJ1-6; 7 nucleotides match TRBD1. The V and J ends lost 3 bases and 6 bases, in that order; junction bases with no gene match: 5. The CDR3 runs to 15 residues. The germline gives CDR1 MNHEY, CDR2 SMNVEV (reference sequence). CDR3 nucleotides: TGTGCCAGCAGTTTCGGGACAGCCCCTAATTCACCCCTCCACTTT. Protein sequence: CASSFGTAPNSPLHF.

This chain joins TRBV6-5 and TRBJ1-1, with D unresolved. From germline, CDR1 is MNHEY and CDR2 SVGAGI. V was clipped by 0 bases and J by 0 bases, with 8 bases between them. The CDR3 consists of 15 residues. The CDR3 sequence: CASSYSSIMNTEAFF. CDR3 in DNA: TGTGCCAGCAGTTACTCGAGCATTATGAACACTGAAGCTTTCTTT.

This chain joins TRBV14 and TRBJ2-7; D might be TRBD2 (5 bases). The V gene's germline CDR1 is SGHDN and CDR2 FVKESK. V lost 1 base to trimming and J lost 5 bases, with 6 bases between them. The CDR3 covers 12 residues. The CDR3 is CASSQAGDEQYF. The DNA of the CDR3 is TGTGCCAGCAGCCAAGCCGGGGACGAGCAGTACTTC.

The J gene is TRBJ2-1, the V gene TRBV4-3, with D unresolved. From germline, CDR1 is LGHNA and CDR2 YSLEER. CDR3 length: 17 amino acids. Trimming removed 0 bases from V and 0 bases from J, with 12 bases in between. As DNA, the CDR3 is TGCGCCAGCAGCCAAGATTGGATCGAGAGCTCCTACAATGAGCAGTTCTTC. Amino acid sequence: CASSQDWIESSYNEQFF.

The CDR3 here is CASSIGDRTYGYTF. The CDR3 bases are TGTGCCAGTAGTATAGGGGACAGGACCTATGGCTACACCTTC. The chain joins TRBV19 to TRBJ1-2; 8 bases are a match to TRBD1. The germline CDR1 and CDR2 sequences are LNHDA and SQIVND (reference sequence). The CDR3 contains 14 residues. V shed 1 base and J 4 bases; nucleotides not matched to a gene: 2.

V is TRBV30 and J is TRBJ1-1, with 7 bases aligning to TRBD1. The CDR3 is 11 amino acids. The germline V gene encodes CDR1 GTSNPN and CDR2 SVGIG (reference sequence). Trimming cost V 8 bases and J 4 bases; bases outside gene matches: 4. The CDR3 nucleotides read TGTGCCAGCCACAGGGGCACTGAAGCTTTCTTT. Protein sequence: CASHRGTEAFF.

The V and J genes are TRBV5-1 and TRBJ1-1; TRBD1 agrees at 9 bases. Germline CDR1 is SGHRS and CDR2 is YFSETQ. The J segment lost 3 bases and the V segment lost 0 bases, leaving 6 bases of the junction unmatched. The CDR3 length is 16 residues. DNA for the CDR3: TGCGCCAGCAGCTTGGAGGGGACAGGGAGGGACACTGAAGCTTTCTTT. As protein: CASSLEGTGRDTEAFF.